Listed below are T cell receptor beta chains from one sample, sequenced in a study of blood T cells in healthy people across ages. Each CDR3 protein gets one entry after TCRdb re-called the 5' RACE reads with MiXCR. The data show a few hundred thousand distinct CDR3 sequences, 45% to 60% seen once. The sequencing input was blood. These receptors all stem from a man aged 55 to 70 in good health. CDR3s include the opening cysteine and the closing phenylalanine or tryptophan.

j_gene	v_gene	CDR3aa
TRBJ2-1	TRBV2	CASKDRVGYNEQFF
TRBJ2-5	TRBV7-2	CASSFRDDREGQYF
NA	TRBV2	CASSEEGPISEQYF
TRBJ1-4	TRBV30	CAWAGTGYEKLFF
TRBJ2-5	TRBV12-3/TRBV12-4	CASSRDSPYQETQYF
TRBJ1-6	TRBV10-3	CATASVDSPLHF
TRBJ2-3	TRBV2	CASGPRDWTQYF
TRBJ2-5	TRBV5-4	CASMVEMGQETQYF
TRBJ2-2	TRBV5-1	CASSLSTGLVIRNTGELFF
TRBJ2-5	TRBV24-1	CATSDFETQYF
TRBJ2-7	TRBV2	CASQDGYEQYF
TRBJ2-1	TRBV4-3	CASSRRQGATYNEQFF
TRBJ2-6	TRBV12-3/TRBV12-4	CASSVAVSGADVLTF
NA	TRBV20-1	CSAPAGVGETQYF
TRBJ1-5	TRBV25-1	CASSETGQPNQPQHF
TRBJ2-7	TRBV12-3/TRBV12-4	CASVTSGSYEQYF
TRBJ2-5	TRBV7-2	CASSLERGFQETQYF
TRBJ2-7	TRBV4-2	CASSQGRGVSYEQYF
TRBJ2-7	TRBV29-1	CSATGTTSYEQYF
TRBJ2-5	TRBV11-2	CASSFGTGVETQYF
TRBJ2-7	TRBV15	CATSRLRTGSSYEQYF
TRBJ2-5	TRBV4-1	CASSETGTSGRRETQYF
TRBJ2-7	TRBV7-9	CASSLVGRMGYEQYF
TRBJ2-3	TRBV6-2/TRBV6-3	CASTEREVRTDTQYF
TRBJ2-7	TRBV7-2	CASSLAPGTSTCEQYF
TRBJ1-6	TRBV7-2	CASSLEGSYNSPLHF
TRBJ1-2	TRBV5-5	CASSYHYRSFNYGYTF
TRBJ2-5	TRBV2	CASSAGTPTQYF
TRBJ1-2	TRBV29-1	CSVEEGPYGYTF
TRBJ1-4	TRBV9	CASSVAAGGFEKLFF
TRBJ2-7	TRBV28	CASSAPGTASYEQYF
TRBJ2-5	TRBV7-2	CASSFRTSGEETQYF
TRBJ2-5	TRBV3-1	CASSQIGTKVLYF
TRBJ2-3	TRBV10-3	CAISERGLAGTDTQYF
TRBJ2-3	TRBV3-1	CASSQGKGFTDTQYF
TRBJ2-7	TRBV14	CASSQGVVYEQYF
TRBJ2-3	TRBV6-2/TRBV6-3	CASSYGKDTQYF
TRBJ2-5	TRBV11-2	CASSLHLQETQYF
TRBJ2-5	TRBV3-1	CASSQAGLAQETQYF
TRBJ2-3	TRBV5-1	CASSFGQTSGSADTQYF
TRBJ2-1	TRBV27	CASSHLLGQGGNEQFF
TRBJ2-1	TRBV20-1	CSAPASGRAYNEQFF
TRBJ1-1	TRBV6-5	CASISSGQENTEAFF
TRBJ1-1	TRBV29-1	CSVLPGHEAFF
TRBJ2-7	TRBV20-1	CSATGTSGITYEQYF
TRBJ1-2	TRBV6-1	CASSVPGGGAGYTF
TRBJ2-1	TRBV10-3	CAISDQSQLPTEQFF
TRBJ2-3	TRBV20-1	CSALPPGLAADPQYF
TRBJ1-2	TRBV12-3/TRBV12-4	CASSLYWTGGVYGYTF
TRBJ1-2	TRBV6-5	CASSVDRAPYGNTF